The 4 T cell receptor beta chains in this list originate from one sample, sequenced in a study of blood T cell repertoires in COVID-19. Repertoires were generated with immunoSEQ multiplex PCR, while TCRdb's copy carries only in-frame clones and drops some. In the table there are some 140,000 clones, roughly four fifths of which are singletons. Sequencing was carried out using PBMCs or T cells enriched from blood (not recorded which). The receptor set was obtained from a man aged 25-45 years who had recovered from COVID-19.

The chain employs TRBV16 and TRBJ1-4, with a tentative D call TRBD1 (5 bases). Germline V gives CDR1 KGHSY, CDR2 FQNENV. CDR3 size: 15 residues. The germline V and J ends were trimmed by 0 bases and 3 bases, with 8 bases remaining between them. As DNA, the CDR3 is TGTGCCAGCAGCCAATCGAAAGGGGCTAATGAAAAACTGTTTTTT. This translates into CASSQSKGANEKLFF. Looking up the rest from reference TRBV16 and TRBJ1-4 gives the full variable domain: GEEVAQTPKHLVRGEGQKAKLYCAPIKGHSYVFWYQQVLKNEFKFLISFQNENVFDETGMPKERFSAKCLPNSPCSLEIQATKLEDSAVYFCASSQSKGANEKLFFGSGTQLSVL.

V and J are TRBV20-1 and TRBJ2-1; D is possibly TRBD1 (5 bases). This CDR3 spans 14 amino acids. V was pared by 3 bases and J by 8 bases, with 17 bases between. Germline V gives CDR1 DFQATT, CDR2 SNEGSKA (reference sequence). The CDR3 is CSASSRVPSYEQFF. CDR3 nucleotides: TGCAGTGCTAGTAGCAGGGTCCCCTCGTATGAGCAGTTCTTC.

The V call is TRBV6-5, the J call TRBJ2-7; TRBD2 matches at 9 bases. The CDR3 has 15 residues. Germline CDR1 MNHEY, CDR2 SVGAGI. V shed 2 bases, J shed 7 bases, and the junction held 9 bases outside the gene matches. The CDR3: CASSYEGLAEREQYF. DNA for the CDR3: TGTGCCAGCAGTTACGAGGGACTAGCAGAGAGGGAGCAGTACTTC.

This clone came up a few times. The V and J genes are TRBV2 and TRBJ1-5; unclear D gene. The germline V gene has CDR1 SNHLY and CDR2 FYNNEI. This CDR3 is built from 16 residues. The germline V and J ends were trimmed by 3 bases and 0 bases, with 12 bases remaining between them. CDR3 protein: CASSEPGGYSNQPQHF. The CDR3 nucleotides read TGTGCCAGCAGTGAGCCTGGCGGCTATAGCAATCAGCCCCAGCATTTT.